This TCR beta chain stems from a study of CD4 T cells in relation to SARS-CoV-2 and coronaviruses (dated by TCRdb to the early 2020s). The study in broad terms: In the ViraFEST assay, PBMCs were cultured with antigen for under eleven days, after which TCR beta CDR3s were sequenced to identify clonal expansions specific to the antigen. The negative reference condition was either a culture with an HIV-1 Nef peptide pool or a culture with no peptide. Shared crossreactive spike epitopes were mapped to their HLA restriction using patient-derived lymphoblastoid cell lines. Memory CD4+ T cell crossreactivity between SARS-CoV-2 and common cold coronavirus spike proteins was assessed at the TCR clonotype level in the study. The Adaptive Biotechnologies TCR-sequencing kit was used to sequence samples from a few pre-COVID donors and the naive versus memory experiments, whereas other data were Illumina-based. A different, Illumina-based TCR-beta assay was used to sequence expansion assays from other donors in the study.

The study at large found these results: Significantly weaker SARS-CoV-2-driven expansion was shown by crossreactive clones than by monoreactive clones, consistent with antigenic imprinting. Pre-pandemic and post-infection samples were not both contributed by any donor, so tracing of the source of pre-existing responses was limited. Crossreactivity analysis centred on spike protein, so crossreactivity against other viral proteins was not assessed. About 65% of donors had memory CD4+ clonotypes that crossrecognized SARS-CoV-2 and at least one common cold coronavirus spike. Small numbers of patients and of tested TCRs were a limitation of the study.

V loses 2 bases, J loses 4 bases, and the germline ends lie 8 bases apart. The CDR3 numbers 13 residues from cysteine through phenylalanine. The retained sequence is limited to the CDR3, 39 bases, with the frame set at the first base. CDR1 is given as MNHNS and CDR2 as SASEGT, both from the germline V gene. The protocol used for the library was the immunoSEQ multiplex PCR assay. Concerning the study's data processing: During preprocessing, nonproductive sequences were removed, along with CDR3s that did not begin with C, did not end with F or W, or were shorter than 7 amino acids. The MANAFEST web app identified antigen-specific clonotypes based on expansion compared with the reference and other culture wells. A clone was considered positive if the clone showed significant expansion compared with the reference culture in 2 of 3 replicate wells at an FDR below 0.05. Positive clones also required significant expansion versus all other tandem wells and an odds ratio above 5. CDR3 homology was measured as pairwise Levenshtein distance, computed with the stringdist R package after trimming three terminal residues from each end. Sourced from immuneACCESS, this table was stored by TCRdb with only in-frame sequences that have V and J called. A share of the clones is absent; for the studies checked, an unresolved V gene accounts for under half, and the remainder has no known explanation. The D gene and trimming were derived from the DNA, and the V and J assignments and clone size from that table. This sample comprises about 26,000 clones, roughly 66% of them detected only once. Roughly 21% of the sample goes to the ten largest clones.

This clone occurred once. Its antigen is still unknown. Nothing much larger sits one base from this clone, and base qualities are not available. CD4+ T cells from unexposed donors were collected before the COVID-19 pandemic (2011-2018). The EasySep CD4+ T cell isolation kit was used to isolate CD4+ T cells once the cultures had run for roughly 9 days. Unexposed donor CD4+ T cells were tested for reactivity to SARS-CoV-2 S and N and four common cold coronavirus spike pools, as cell number allowed. About 2 million PBMCs per well were cultured in IMDM with around 4.8% human AB serum and 7.5 to 10 IU/ml IL-2. Half of the culture medium was replaced with fresh IL-2-containing medium on days 3 and 7. Each peptide culture condition was generally run in triplicate replicate wells. Leukapheresis product for the unexposed donors was purchased commercially. Ficoll-Paque PLUS gradient centrifugation was used to isolate PBMCs from leukapheresis product or whole blood. The PBMCs went either fresh into the expansion assay or into cryopreservation at -140 degrees C. The QIAamp Micro DNA Kit was used to extract genomic DNA from the CD4+ T cells.

Here the chain combines TRBV6-1 and TRBJ2-5; no D gene is confidently identified. Sequencing was done on a sample of CD4+ T cells from PBMCs, cultured in vitro. The clonotype originates from a human donor in good health. The nucleotide sequence reads as follows: TGTGCCAGCAGTGAACTGAGGATAGAGACCCAGTACTTC. This yields the protein CASSELRIETQYF.